The 12 T cell receptor beta chains given below trace back to one sample, sequenced in a study of shared clonotypes between healthy human individuals. CD8 cells regarded as naive lacked CD45RO, were positively chosen for CCR7, and omitted terminally differentiated effector memory CD45RA+ cells. Some clones are missing from TCRdb's copy, which holds only in-frame ones; the method was immunoSEQ multiplex PCR. The sample lists over 2,000,000 clones, just under 95% occurring once. Source material: naive CD8+ T cells from PBMCs. All receptors come from a man between 18 and 35 years old in good health. Some clones in this sample may be carry-over from other donors' samples.

The CDR3: CASSSALRETQYF. Written as DNA, the CDR3 is TGTGCCAGCAGCTCCGCATTGAGAGAGACCCAGTACTTC. The chain uses TRBV5-5 and TRBJ2-5; D unresolved. V shed 3 bases and J shed 4 bases, with 10 bases lying between them. CDR1 and CDR2 (germline): SGHKS, YYEKEE (reference sequence). CDR3 size: 13 residues.

The chain uses TRBV5-1 and TRBJ2-1, with D possibly matching TRBD2 (7 bases). V was clipped by 7 bases and J by 3 bases, with 14 bases between them. The V gene's germline CDR1 is SGHRS and CDR2 YFSETQ. The CDR3 contains 14 residues. The CDR3 DNA reads as TGCGCCAGCTTTCCGGGGGGCGACTACAATGAGCAGTTCTTC. It yields the protein CASFPGGDYNEQFF.

This rearrangement joins TRBV27 to TRBJ2-3; 9 nucleotides agree with TRBD2. There are 16 residues in the CDR3. Germline V gene sequence: CDR1 MNHEY, CDR2 SMNVEV (reference sequence). With 1 base clipped from V and 4 bases from J, the junction kept 6 bases outside the gene matches. The CDR3 nucleotides read TGTGCCAGCAGTTTATGGGCGGGAGGGCCCGCAGATACGCAGTATTTT. Translating it yields CASSLWAGGPADTQYF.

The chain links TRBV28 to TRBJ1-1; a possible D gene is TRBD1 (6 bases). This CDR3 has 14 residues. The V gene's germline CDR1 is MDHEN and CDR2 SYDVKM. V gave up 5 bases and J gave up 4 bases, with 14 bases separating them. The CDR3 DNA sequence: TGTGCCAGCAGTGGTATTAGGGGGGGCACTGAAGCTTTCTTT. This encodes CASSGIRGGTEAFF.

The chain recombines TRBV7-9 with TRBJ1-4, with D uncertain. This CDR3 comprises 15 residues. Germline V gene sequence: CDR1 SEHNR, CDR2 FQNEAQ (reference sequence). V shed 3 bases and J shed 0 bases, with 8 bases lying between them. CDR3: CASSFPLATNEKLFF. Here the CDR3 DNA reads TGTGCCAGCAGCTTCCCCCTAGCAACTAATGAAAAACTGTTTTTT. Complete variable domain (other parts from reference TRBV7-9 and TRBJ1-4): DTGVSQNPRHKITKRGQNVTFRCDPISEHNRLYWYRQTLGQGPEFLTYFQNEAQLEKSRLLSDRFSAERPKGSFSTLEIQRTEQGDSAMYLCASSFPLATNEKLFFGSGTQLSVL.

This clone was detected only once. V usage is TRBV5-4 and J usage is TRBJ2-3; D not resolved. The V and J ends lost 0 bases and 0 bases respectively, with 14 bases between them. The CDR3 length is 17 residues. Per germline, CDR1 SGHNT and CDR2 YYREEE (reference sequence). CDR3 coding DNA: TGTGCCAGCAGCTTGGCGGTCGTTGCGGATAGCACAGATACGCAGTATTTT. Translation: CASSLAVVADSTDTQYF.

The chain recombines TRBV11-3 with TRBJ2-2, with 12 bases identical to TRBD2. Germline assignment: CDR1 SGHNT and CDR2 YENEEA. The length of the CDR3 is 16 residues. Losses at the gene ends were 7 bases for V and 1 base for J; bases not matched to a gene: 4. CDR3 sequence: CASTGLAGKNTGELFF. CDR3 in DNA: TGTGCCAGCACTGGACTAGCGGGAAAGAACACCGGGGAGCTGTTTTTT.

The chain carries TRBV14 and TRBJ1-2, with 9 bases matching TRBD1. V was clipped by 4 bases and J by 8 bases; unmatched bases: 11. The CDR3 totals 15 residues. Germline-derived CDR1 and CDR2 are SGHDN and FVKESK. The CDR3 region is CASSPHGRTGVGYTF. The CDR3 bases are TGTGCCAGCAGCCCCCATGGCCGGACAGGGGTCGGCTACACCTTC. The whole variable domain, remainder taken from reference TRBV14 and TRBJ1-2, is EAGVTQFPSHSVIEKGQTVTLRCDPISGHDNLYWYRRVMGKEIKFLLHFVKESKQDESGMPNNRFLAERTGGTYSTLKVQPAELEDSGVYFCASSPHGRTGVGYTFGSGTRLTVV.

This chain uses TRBV4-1 with TRBJ1-2, with TRBD1 as a possible D gene (5 bases). The CDR3 extends over 16 amino acids. Germline V gene data show CDR1 as MGHRA and CDR2 as YSYEKL. Trimming stripped 0 bases from V and 4 bases from J, with 15 bases between. CDR3 sequence (DNA): TGCGCCAGCAGCCAAGATTTGGATGGGGGACTCTATGGCTACACCTTC. The encoded protein is CASSQDLDGGLYGYTF.

The chain carries TRBV28 and TRBJ2-3; D unresolved. This CDR3 has 14 residues. V gave up 3 bases and J gave up 5 bases, with 12 bases separating them. CDR1 and CDR2 (germline): MDHEN, SYDVKM. In nucleotides, the CDR3 is TGTGCCAGCAGTTTCCTCCGTCCGGGAGATACGCAGTATTTT. Its translation: CASSFLRPGDTQYF.

J is TRBJ2-2 and V is TRBV9; D gene unclear. The V gene lost 0 bases and the J gene lost 9 bases, with 9 bases spanning the gap. This CDR3 has 13 amino acids. CDR1 and CDR2 (germline): SGDLS, YYNGEE. This CDR3 reads CASSVGSVRELFF. CDR3 in DNA: TGTGCCAGCAGCGTAGGGAGCGTGCGGGAGCTGTTTTTT.

This sequence joins TRBV7-2 and TRBJ2-7; 7 nucleotides line up with TRBD2. CDR3 size: 15 residues. J gave up 4 bases and V 5 bases, and 11 bases lay outside the gene matches. Germline assignment: CDR1 SGHTA and CDR2 FQGNSA. The CDR3 loop is CASSVVSAGNYEQYF. The CDR3, as DNA: TGTGCCAGCAGCGTAGTATCAGCGGGGAATTACGAGCAGTACTTC. Looking up the rest from reference TRBV7-2 and TRBJ2-7 gives the full variable domain: GAGVSQSPSNKVTEKGKDVELRCDPISGHTALYWYRQSLGQGLEFLIYFQGNSAPDKSGLPSDRFSAERTGGSVSTLTIQRTQQEDSAVYLCASSVVSAGNYEQYFGPGTRLTVT.